Listed below are T cell receptor beta chains from one sample, sequenced in a study of blood T cell repertoires in COVID-19. The assay was immunoSEQ multiplex PCR, and TCRdb's table has in-frame clones only and misses some. Here the sample spans roughly 38,000 clones, 76% being singletons. The source material was peripheral blood. The receptors originated from a man between 65 and 85 years old with active or convalescent COVID-19. CDR3s leave out the opening cysteine and the closing phenylalanine or tryptophan.

V gene,J gene,CDR3 protein
TRBV11-2,TRBJ2-5,ASSPLDREETQY
TRBV3-1/TRBV3-2,TRBJ1-6,ASSYTGWPAPTPLH
TRBV6-5,TRBJ1-2,AKSTATYGYT
TRBV5-4,TRBJ2-7,ASSLVSQGISYEQY
TRBV6-5,TRBJ1-1,ASSLRDNLNTEAF
TRBV7-2,TRBJ1-3,ASSLYRNTIY
TRBV6-6,TRBJ1-6,ASKVVGGNSPLH
TRBV28,TRBJ1-2,ASSQGYGYT
TRBV10-3,TRBJ2-5,AISGMGGETQY
TRBV6-5,TRBJ2-1,ASSYSGTSRANEQF
TRBV5-6,TRBJ2-7,ASSLDLGWSGASREQY
TRBV9,TRBJ2-1,ASRKTGDNEQF
TRBV5-1,TRBJ1-6,ASQRGNGDSPLH
TRBV1,TRBJ1-1,TSLREGREAF
TRBV3-1/TRBV3-2,TRBJ2-3,ASSPLGAVTQY
TRBV11-2,TRBJ1-3,ASSPSAAAGNTIY
TRBV15,TRBJ2-7,ATSRDLGYETGQY
TRBV5-6,TRBJ1-2,ASDRAGNYGYT
TRBV5-1,TRBJ1-5,ASSRQGNQPQH
TRBV7-2,TRBJ2-5,ASGASPRETQY
TRBV11-2,TRBJ1-1,ASSSIRGTTEAF
TRBV5-1,TRBJ1-2,ASSPRTGDYGYT